This TCR beta chain was retrieved from a study of graft-versus-host responses after intestinal transplantation. Study-level background: Each recipient received anti-thymocyte globulin induction, then tacrolimus and steroids for two to three years.

This CDR3 is built from 14 residues. The germline V gene has CDR1 SGHAT and CDR2 FQNNGV. Trimming removed 0 bases from V and 5 bases from J, with 10 bases in between. Using immunoSEQ multiplex PCR, the repertoire was profiled, and TCRdb retains in-frame clones only, with some absent. In the table there are about 130,000 clones, 80% to 95% of which are singletons. Study results and caveats: An association linked early post-transplant HvG declines with peak circulating GvH clone levels. Recipient-marrow GvH clones were detected, some having first appeared in ileum or blood.

Worth noting for this clone: Its antigen remains unknown.

This specimen consisted of unstimulated CD4+ T cells sorted from spleen or lymph node cells, obtained before intestinal transplant. V usage is TRBV11-2 and J usage is TRBJ1-1; D uncertain. The receptor's source is a human donor who received an intestinal transplant. In DNA, the CDR3 is TGTGCCAGCAGCTTAGACCCCGTTGCTACTGAAGCTTTCTTT. Translating gives CASSLDPVATEAFF.